Listed below are T cell receptor beta chains from one sample, sequenced in a study of control samples from healthy donors and cancer patients. Generated by immunoSEQ multiplex PCR, the TCRdb table keeps only in-frame clones and is missing some. The table lists fewer than 250,000 clones. Sequences were obtained from blood. The receptors here all came from a woman in her 30s in good health. CDR3s include the opening cysteine and the closing phenylalanine or tryptophan. D genes are given only for firm matches.

TGTGCCAGCAGTGGCACCGGGACAAATAATTCACCCCTCCACTTT CASSGTGTNNSPLHF TRBJ1-6 NA TRBV25-1
TGTGCCAGCAGCTCAGGGGGTTACCAAGAGACCCAGTACTTC CASSSGGYQETQYF TRBJ2-5 TRBD1 TRBV13
TGTGCCAGCACCCTTGACAGTTGGGAGCAGTACTTC CASTLDSWEQYF TRBJ2-7 NA TRBV5-5
TGTGCCAGCAGCCGGAACGGACAGACAAATTTAGGCCCCTATAATTCACCCCTCCACTTT CASSRNGQTNLGPYNSPLHF TRBJ1-6 NA TRBV14
TGTGCCAGCAGGCGCGCATGGGGAGGGGAGACCCAGTACTTC CASRRAWGGETQYF TRBJ2-5 TRBD2 TRBV2
TGTGCCAGCAGCGGACTAGTTCTGGAGACCCAGTACTTC CASSGLVLETQYF TRBJ2-5 TRBD2 TRBV2
TGTGCCAGCAGTTTACAGGGAACAGATCAGCCCCAGCATTTT CASSLQGTDQPQHF TRBJ1-5 NA TRBV27
TGTGCCAGCAGCTTAACGGGGTCCAATGAGCAGTTCTTC CASSLTGSNEQFF TRBJ2-1 NA TRBV7-9
TGCGCCAGCAGCCACCCAGGGATTCTCTACAATGAGCAGTTCTTC CASSHPGILYNEQFF TRBJ2-1 NA TRBV5-1
TGTGCCAGCAGCCTCAGGGGGGGCCGAGGGAATGAGCAGTTCTTC CASSLRGGRGNEQFF TRBJ2-1 NA TRBV3-1/TRBV3-2
TGTGCCAGCAGCCGCGGACAGATTCTTTCCTACGAGCAGTACTTC CASSRGQILSYEQYF TRBJ2-7 NA TRBV6-5
TGTGCCAGCAGCCAAGATCGGGGGCTAAACTATGGCTACACCTTC CASSQDRGLNYGYTF TRBJ1-2 NA TRBV4-2
TGTGCCAGCAGCTTATGGGCTAGCGGGGGGGCCGGCTCCTACAATGAGCAGTTCTTC CASSLWASGGAGSYNEQFF TRBJ2-1 TRBD2 TRBV7-2
TGTGCCAGCGGAACAGGGAGTGAGCAGTTCTTC CASGTGSEQFF TRBJ2-1 NA TRBV27
TGTGCCAGCAGTGGCTTGTTGGGGCCCACAGATACGCAGTATTTT CASSGLLGPTDTQYF TRBJ2-3 NA TRBV6-2/TRBV6-3
TGTGCCAGCAGCAGCGCAGGGGGCGTGACGTACAATGAGCAGTTCTTC CASSSAGGVTYNEQFF TRBJ2-1 TRBD1 TRBV11-2
TGTGCCATCAGGGACCCGACGGACTCTGGAAACACCATATATTTT CAIRDPTDSGNTIYF TRBJ1-3 NA TRBV10-3
TGCGCCAGCAGCTTAGGAGGTACAGATACGCAGTATTTT CASSLGGTDTQYF TRBJ2-3 NA TRBV5-1
TGTGCCAGCAGTGCCCGGGACAGTCCTGAAAAACTGTTTTTT CASSARDSPEKLFF TRBJ1-4 TRBD1 TRBV27